A selection of T cell receptor beta chains follows, all from one sample in a study of blood T cell repertoires in COVID-19. Data came from immunoSEQ multiplex PCR; TCRdb stores just in-frame clones and leaves some out. Among around 70,000 clones listed, roughly 84% were seen once. Sequenced material: peripheral blood. The source of these receptors is a woman between 18 and 29 years old with acute or convalescent COVID-19. CDR3s include the opening cysteine and the closing phenylalanine or tryptophan. A D gene is named only where the DNA matches it firmly. Some rows mark clone size as missing; the rest say once, few, many or name a class of expanded clone.

V gene	clone size	D gene	J gene	CDR3 protein	CDR3 DNA
TRBV2	NA	NA	TRBJ2-1	CASLTSGGAGNEQFF	TGTGCCAGCCTTACTAGTGGGGGGGCGGGTAATGAGCAGTTCTTC
TRBV5-5	NA	NA	TRBJ1-1	CASSLNWSQGWGKTGTEAFF	TGTGCCAGCAGCTTGAATTGGTCGCAGGGTTGGGGAAAAACTGGCACTGAAGCTTTCTTT
TRBV5-4	NA	TRBD1	TRBJ2-1	CASSRDRGPDTNNEQFF	TGTGCCAGCAGCCGGGACAGGGGGCCCGATACCAACAATGAGCAGTTCTTC
TRBV30	NA	NA	TRBJ1-1	CAWSKTGLNTEAFF	TGTGCCTGGAGTAAAACAGGGCTGAACACTGAAGCTTTCTTT
TRBV19	NA	TRBD1	TRBJ1-5	CASSIQGAIGQPQHF	TGTGCCAGTAGTATTCAGGGGGCGATCGGTCAGCCCCAGCATTTT
TRBV3-1/TRBV3-2	once	TRBD1	TRBJ1-2	CASSQLGQGGYGYTF	TGTGCCAGCAGCCAACTGGGACAGGGAGGCTATGGCTACACCTTC
TRBV29-1	NA	NA	TRBJ1-2	CSVSDQNAGDYGYTF	TGCAGCGTATCAGACCAGAACGCAGGGGACTATGGCTACACCTTC
TRBV2	few	NA	TRBJ1-1	CASRGQGDTEAFF	TGTGCCAGCAGGGGACAAGGCGACACTGAAGCTTTCTTT
TRBV2	NA	TRBD2	TRBJ2-7	CASVAGGGTYEQYF	TGTGCCAGCGTCGCCGGGGGGGGGACCTACGAGCAGTACTTC
TRBV28	NA	TRBD2	TRBJ2-7	CASSFSGGAFEQYF	TGTGCCAGCAGTTTTAGCGGGGGGGCTTTCGAGCAGTACTTC
TRBV29-1	NA	TRBD1	TRBJ1-2	CSVVGTDYGYTF	TGCAGCGTTGTAGGGACAGACTATGGCTACACCTTC
TRBV7-2	NA	TRBD1	TRBJ1-2	CASSRDRGQYGYTF	TGTGCCAGCAGCCGGGACAGGGGGCAATATGGCTACACCTTC
TRBV3-1/TRBV3-2	NA	NA	TRBJ1-1	CASSQGGLGTEAFF	TGTGCCAGCAGCCAGGGAGGGCTAGGCACTGAAGCTTTCTTT
TRBV28	few	NA	TRBJ1-1	CASSTRGMNTEAFF	TGTGCCAGCAGTACCCGGGGAATGAACACTGAAGCTTTCTTT
TRBV30	NA	TRBD1	TRBJ1-3	CAWGTGLGNTIYF	TGTGCCTGGGGGACAGGGCTGGGAAACACCATATATTTT
TRBV5-1	NA	TRBD2	TRBJ2-2	CASSRWGLANTGELFF	TGCGCCAGCAGCCGATGGGGACTAGCGAACACCGGGGAGCTGTTTTTT
TRBV11-2	NA	NA	TRBJ1-1	CASSPNRAVNTEAFF	TGTGCCAGCAGCCCCAACAGGGCCGTGAACACTGAAGCTTTCTTT
TRBV14	NA	NA	TRBJ2-7	CASSQAGEGRYF	TGTGCCAGCAGCCAAGCAGGGGAGGGACGGTACTTC
TRBV30	NA	NA	TRBJ1-1	CAWSVTLNTEAFF	TGTGCCTGGAGTGTTACATTGAACACTGAAGCTTTCTTT
TRBV4-3	NA	TRBD1	TRBJ1-4	CASSLKDRGNEKLFF	TGCGCCAGCAGCCTGAAGGACAGGGGAAATGAAAAACTGTTTTTT
TRBV28	NA	NA	TRBJ1-1	CASSIQGEDTEAFF	TGTGCCAGCAGTATCCAAGGGGAGGACACTGAAGCTTTCTTT
TRBV14	NA	NA	TRBJ2-2	CASSTRGADTGELFF	TGTGCCAGCAGCACCCGGGGGGCGGACACCGGGGAGCTGTTTTTT
TRBV7-6	NA	NA	TRBJ1-5	CAVPDLGGFNQPQHF	TGTGCCGTTCCGGACCTCGGCGGGTTTAATCAGCCCCAGCATTTT
TRBV6-5	NA	TRBD1	TRBJ1-1	CASRSGTGGTEAFF	TGTGCCAGCAGGTCAGGGACAGGGGGGACTGAAGCTTTCTTT